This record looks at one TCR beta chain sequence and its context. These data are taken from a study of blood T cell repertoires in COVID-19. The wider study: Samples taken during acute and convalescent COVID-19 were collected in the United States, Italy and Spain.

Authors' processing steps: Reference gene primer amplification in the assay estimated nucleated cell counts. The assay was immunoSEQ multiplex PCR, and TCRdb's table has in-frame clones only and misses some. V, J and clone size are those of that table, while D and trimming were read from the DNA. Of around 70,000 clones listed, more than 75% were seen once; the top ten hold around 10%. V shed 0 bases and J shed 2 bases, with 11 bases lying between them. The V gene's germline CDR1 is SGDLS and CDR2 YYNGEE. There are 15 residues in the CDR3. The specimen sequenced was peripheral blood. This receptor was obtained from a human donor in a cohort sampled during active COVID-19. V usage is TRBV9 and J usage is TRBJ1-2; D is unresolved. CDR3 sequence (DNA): TGTGCCAGCAGCGTAGATTTAGGAGGGAACTATGGCTACACCTTC. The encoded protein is CASSVDLGGNYGYTF. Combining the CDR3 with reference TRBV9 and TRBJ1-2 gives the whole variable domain DSGVTQTPKHLITATGQRVTLRCSPRSGDLSVYWYQQSLDQGLQFLIQYYNGEERAKGNILERFSAQQFPDLHSELNLSSLELGDSALYFCASSVDLGGNYGYTFGSGTRLTVV.